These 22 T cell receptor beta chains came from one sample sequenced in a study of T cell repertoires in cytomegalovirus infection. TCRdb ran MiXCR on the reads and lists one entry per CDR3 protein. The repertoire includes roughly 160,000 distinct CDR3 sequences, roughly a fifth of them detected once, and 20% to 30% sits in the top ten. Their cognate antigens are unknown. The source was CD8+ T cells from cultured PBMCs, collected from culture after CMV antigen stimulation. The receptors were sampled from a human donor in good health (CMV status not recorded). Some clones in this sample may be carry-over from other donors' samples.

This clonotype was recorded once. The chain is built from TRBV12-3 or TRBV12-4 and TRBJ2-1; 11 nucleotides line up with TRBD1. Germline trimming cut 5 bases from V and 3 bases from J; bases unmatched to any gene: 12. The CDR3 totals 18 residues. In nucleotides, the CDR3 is TGTGCCAGCAGTCAGGACAGGGGGCCACTCTCGGGCTACAATGAGCAGTTCTTC. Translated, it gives CASSQDRGPLSGYNEQFF.

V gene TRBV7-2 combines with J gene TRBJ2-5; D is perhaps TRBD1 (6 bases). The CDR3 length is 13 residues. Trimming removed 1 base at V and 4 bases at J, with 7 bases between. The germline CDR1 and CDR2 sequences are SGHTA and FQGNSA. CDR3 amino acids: CASSLGGPETQYF. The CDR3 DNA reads TGTGCCAGCAGCTTAGGGGGGCCAGAGACCCAGTACTTC.

As DNA, the CDR3 is TGTGCCAGCAGTATCTTGGCGGGGGGAACCCTGGAGACCCAGTACTTC. Translation: CASSILAGGTLETQYF. The gene calls are TRBV6-5 and TRBJ2-5, with TRBD2 identical over 8 bases. CDR1 and CDR2 from the germline V gene are MNHEY and SVGAGI. The CDR3 spans 16 residues. Trimming cost V 5 bases and J 5 bases; bases outside gene matches: 13.

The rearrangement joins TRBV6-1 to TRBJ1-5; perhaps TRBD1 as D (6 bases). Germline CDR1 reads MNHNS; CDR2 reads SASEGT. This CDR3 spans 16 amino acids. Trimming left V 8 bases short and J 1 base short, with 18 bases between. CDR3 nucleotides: TGTGCCAGCCCCCCTGGGGGCGCATCGAGCAATCAGCCCCAGCATTTT. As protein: CASPPGGASSNQPQHF.

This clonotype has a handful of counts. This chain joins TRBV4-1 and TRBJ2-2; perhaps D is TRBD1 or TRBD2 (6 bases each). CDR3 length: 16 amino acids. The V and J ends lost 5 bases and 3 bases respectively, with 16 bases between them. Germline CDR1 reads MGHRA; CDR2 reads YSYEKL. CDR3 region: CASSGPEGGDTGELFF. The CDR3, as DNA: TGCGCCAGCAGCGGACCGGAGGGGGGCGACACCGGGGAGCTGTTTTTT.

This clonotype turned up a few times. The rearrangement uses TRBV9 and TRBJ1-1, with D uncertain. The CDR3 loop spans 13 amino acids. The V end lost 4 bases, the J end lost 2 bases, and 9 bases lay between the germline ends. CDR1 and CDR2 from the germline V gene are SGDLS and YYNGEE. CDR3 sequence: CASSKTGNTEAFF. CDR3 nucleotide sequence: TGTGCCAGCAGCAAAACTGGTAACACTGAAGCTTTCTTT.

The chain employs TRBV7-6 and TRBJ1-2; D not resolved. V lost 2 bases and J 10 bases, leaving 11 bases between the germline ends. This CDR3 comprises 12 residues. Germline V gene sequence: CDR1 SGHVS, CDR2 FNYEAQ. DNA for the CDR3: TGTGCCAGCAGCTTAATTAGCCCGGACTACACCTTC. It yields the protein CASSLISPDYTF.

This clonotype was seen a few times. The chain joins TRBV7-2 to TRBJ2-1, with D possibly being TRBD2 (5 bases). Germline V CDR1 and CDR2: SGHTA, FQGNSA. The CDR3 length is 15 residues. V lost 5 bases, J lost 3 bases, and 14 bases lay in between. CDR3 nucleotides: TGTGCCAGCAGCCATATCGGGCGGGTCTACAATGAGCAGTTCTTC. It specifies CASSHIGRVYNEQFF. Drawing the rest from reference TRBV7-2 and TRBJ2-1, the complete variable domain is GAGVSQSPSNKVTEKGKDVELRCDPISGHTALYWYRQSLGQGLEFLIYFQGNSAPDKSGLPSDRFSAERTGGSVSTLTIQRTQQEDSAVYLCASSHIGRVYNEQFFGPGTRLTVL.

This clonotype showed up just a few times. Written as DNA, the CDR3 is TGTGCCAGCAGTTTATTCCTGGGGCTCGGTTCACCCCTCCACTTT. It yields the protein CASSLFLGLGSPLHF. J is TRBJ1-6 and V is TRBV27, with D tentatively TRBD1 (5 bases). Germline CDR1 MNHEY, CDR2 SMNVEV (reference sequence). V dropped 1 base and J dropped 9 bases, with 13 bases sitting between them. This CDR3 has 15 residues.

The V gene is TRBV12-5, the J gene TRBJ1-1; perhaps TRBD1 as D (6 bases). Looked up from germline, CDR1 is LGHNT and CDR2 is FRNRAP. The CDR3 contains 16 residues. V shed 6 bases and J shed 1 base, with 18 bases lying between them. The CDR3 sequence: CASGFDRKNGNTEAFF. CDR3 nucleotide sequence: TGTGCTAGTGGCTTCGACAGGAAGAACGGGAACACTGAAGCTTTCTTT.

For the CDR3, the DNA is TGTGCCGGTGCCCGCGGGAACTCCGAGCAGTACTTC. This codes for CAGARGNSEQYF. This sequence joins TRBV6-6 and TRBJ2-7; weak D call: TRBD2 (6 bases). This CDR3 spans 12 amino acids. V was pared by 11 bases and J by 6 bases, with 17 bases between. Germline V gene data show CDR1 as MNHNY and CDR2 as SVGAGI (reference sequence).

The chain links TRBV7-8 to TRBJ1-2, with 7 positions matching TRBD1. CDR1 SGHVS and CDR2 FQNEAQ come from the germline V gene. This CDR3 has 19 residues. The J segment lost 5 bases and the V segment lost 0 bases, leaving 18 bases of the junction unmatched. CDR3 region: CASSLATTGAALRVYGYTF. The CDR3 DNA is TGTGCCAGCAGCTTAGCTACTACAGGGGCCGCGCTTCGGGTTTATGGCTACACCTTC.

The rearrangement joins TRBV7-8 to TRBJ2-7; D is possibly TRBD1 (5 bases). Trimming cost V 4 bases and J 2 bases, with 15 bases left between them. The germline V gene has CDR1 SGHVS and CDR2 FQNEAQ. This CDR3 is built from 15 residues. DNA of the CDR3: TGTGCCAGCAGCTCCCCGAGACAGAATACCTACGAGCAGTACTTC. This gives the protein CASSSPRQNTYEQYF.

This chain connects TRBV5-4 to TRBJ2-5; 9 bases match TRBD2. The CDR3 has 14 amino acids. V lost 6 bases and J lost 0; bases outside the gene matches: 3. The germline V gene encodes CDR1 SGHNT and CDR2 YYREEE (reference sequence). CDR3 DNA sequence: TGTGCCAGCACGACTAGCGGACACCAAGAGACCCAGTACTTC. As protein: CASTTSGHQETQYF.

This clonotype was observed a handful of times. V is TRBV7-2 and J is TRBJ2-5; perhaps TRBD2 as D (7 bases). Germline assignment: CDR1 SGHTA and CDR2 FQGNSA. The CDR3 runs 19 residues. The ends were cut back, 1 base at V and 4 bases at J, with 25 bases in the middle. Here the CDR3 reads CASSLVFGGPSMVGETQYF. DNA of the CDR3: TGTGCCAGCAGCTTAGTCTTCGGGGGGCCATCGATGGTAGGAGAGACCCAGTACTTC.

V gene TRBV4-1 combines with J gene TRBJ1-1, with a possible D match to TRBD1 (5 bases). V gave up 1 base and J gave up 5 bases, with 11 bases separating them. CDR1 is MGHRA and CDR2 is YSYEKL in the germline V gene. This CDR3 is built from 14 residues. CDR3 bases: TGCGCCAGCAGCCAAGTTAGGGGAGGGACTGAAGCTTTCTTT. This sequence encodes CASSQVRGGTEAFF.

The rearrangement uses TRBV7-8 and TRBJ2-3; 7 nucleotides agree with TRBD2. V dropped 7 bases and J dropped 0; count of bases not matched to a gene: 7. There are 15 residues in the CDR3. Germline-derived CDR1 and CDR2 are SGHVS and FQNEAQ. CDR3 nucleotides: TGTGCCAGCACCTTTAGCGGGTTTAGCACAGATACGCAGTATTTT. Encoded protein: CASTFSGFSTDTQYF.

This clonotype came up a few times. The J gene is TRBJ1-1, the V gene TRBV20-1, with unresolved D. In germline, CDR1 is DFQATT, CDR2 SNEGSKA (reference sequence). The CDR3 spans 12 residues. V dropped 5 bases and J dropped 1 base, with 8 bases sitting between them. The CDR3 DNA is TGCAGTGCTCCAGACCGGAACACTGAAGCTTTCTTT. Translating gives CSAPDRNTEAFF.

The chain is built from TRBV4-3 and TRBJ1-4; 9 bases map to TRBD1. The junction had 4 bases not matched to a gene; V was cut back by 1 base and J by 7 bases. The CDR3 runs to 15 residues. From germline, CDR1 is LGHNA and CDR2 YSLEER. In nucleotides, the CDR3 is TGCGCCAGCAGCCAAGGGACAGGGGTTCGTGAAAAACTGTTTTTT. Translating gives CASSQGTGVREKLFF.

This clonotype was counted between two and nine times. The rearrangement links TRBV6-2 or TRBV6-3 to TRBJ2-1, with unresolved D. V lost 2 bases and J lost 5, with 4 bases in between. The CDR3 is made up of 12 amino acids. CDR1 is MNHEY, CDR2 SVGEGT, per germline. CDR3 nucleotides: TGTGCCAGCAGTTACCCGGACAATGAGCAGTTCTTC. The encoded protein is CASSYPDNEQFF.

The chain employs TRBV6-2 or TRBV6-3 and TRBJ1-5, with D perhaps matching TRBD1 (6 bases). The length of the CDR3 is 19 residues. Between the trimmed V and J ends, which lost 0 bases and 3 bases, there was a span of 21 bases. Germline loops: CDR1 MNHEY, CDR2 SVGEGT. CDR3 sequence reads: CASSYSFLGQGGLNQPQHF. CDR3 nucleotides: TGTGCCAGCAGTTACTCATTTCTTGGACAAGGGGGTCTCAATCAGCCCCAGCATTTT.

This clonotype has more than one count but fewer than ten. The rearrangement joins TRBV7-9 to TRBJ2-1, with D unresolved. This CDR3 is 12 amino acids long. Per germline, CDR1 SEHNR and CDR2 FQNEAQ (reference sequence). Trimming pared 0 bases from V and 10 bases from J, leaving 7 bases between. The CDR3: CASSLASEEQFF. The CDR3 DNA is TGTGCCAGCAGCTTAGCGTCCGAAGAGCAGTTCTTC.